One and the same sample provided the 17 T cell receptor beta chains below, sequenced in a study of CDR3 diversity in severe acne. TCRdb redid the calling of the PCR reads with MiXCR, one entry per CDR3 protein. In the table there are tens of thousands of distinct CDR3 sequences, approximately 51% of which are singletons. The specimen sequenced was blood. These receptors were obtained from a male donor in good health, without acne.

This clonotype appeared a single time. The genes are TRBV11-2 and TRBJ2-6, with 11 positions matching TRBD1. V was clipped by 5 bases and J by 2 bases; unmatched bases: 8. The CDR3 extends over 18 amino acids. CDR1 SGHAT and CDR2 FQNNGV come from the germline V gene. Written as DNA, the CDR3 is TGTGCCAGCAGCCCGGGAGGACAGGGGGCGCCTGGGGCCAACGTCCTGACTTTC. This translates into CASSPGGQGAPGANVLTF.

As concerns this clonotype: The junction does not match germline at one end; this may be a read error. The rearrangement links TRBV5-1 to TRBJ1-2, with D possibly TRBD1 on 6 matching bases. In germline, CDR1 is SGHRS, CDR2 YFSETQ. The CDR3 is 8 residues long. The CDR3: CASSPDSF. The CDR3 coding sequence is TGCGCCAGCAGCCCGGACAGCTTC.

This clonotype was recorded at least ten times. The chain recombines TRBV7-9 with TRBJ1-3; a weak D match, TRBD1 (6 bases). Germline CDR1 SEHNR, CDR2 FQNEAQ (reference sequence). This CDR3 spans 15 amino acids. V gave up 7 bases and J gave up 0 bases, with 13 bases separating them. DNA for the CDR3: TGTGCCAGCACCGAGGACAGTTCCTCTGGAAACACCATATATTTT. Translating gives CASTEDSSSGNTIYF. Full variable domain (missing parts from reference TRBV7-9 and TRBJ1-3): DTGVSQNPRHKITKRGQNVTFRCDPISEHNRLYWYRQTLGQGPEFLTYFQNEAQLEKSRLLSDRFSAERPKGSFSTLEIQRTEQGDSAMYLCASTEDSSSGNTIYFGEGSWLTVV.

At least ten counts were recorded for this clonotype. The rearrangement links TRBV20-1 to TRBJ2-1; D perhaps matches TRBD2 (6 bases). Per germline, CDR1 DFQATT and CDR2 SNEGSKA (reference sequence). V lost 4 bases and J 7 bases, leaving 11 bases between the germline ends. The CDR3 length is 12 residues. The CDR3 DNA follows: TGCAGTGCTAACGGGGGTACGAATGAGCAGTTCTTC. Its protein product is CSANGGTNEQFF.

The J gene is TRBJ2-7, the V gene TRBV20-1; TRBD2 agrees at 7 bases. This CDR3 has 15 amino acids. Germline V lookup: CDR1 DFQATT, CDR2 SNEGSKA (reference sequence). Trimming cost V 4 bases and J 7 bases; bases outside gene matches: 16. The CDR3 coding sequence is TGCAGTGCTACTCTAAGCGGGAACCATGCTTGGGAGCAGTACTTC. It is translated as CSATLSGNHAWEQYF.

This rearrangement joins TRBV10-3 to TRBJ2-3; TRBD1 or TRBD2 may be the D gene (5 bases each). Germline CDR1 and CDR2: ENHRY and SYGVKD. V was shortened by 6 bases and J by 1 base, with 8 bases between the two germline ends. CDR3 length equals 13 residues. The CDR3 DNA is TGTGCCATCAGGAGGGGAGGCACAGATACGCAGTATTTT. It specifies CAIRRGGTDTQYF.

Many counts were recorded for this clonotype. The chain employs TRBV11-2 and TRBJ1-1; 8 nucleotides match TRBD1. With 2 bases clipped from V and 1 base from J, the junction kept 6 bases outside the gene matches. This CDR3 has 16 amino acids. CDR1 SGHAT and CDR2 FQNNGV come from the germline V gene. The CDR3: CASSLREGQGNTEAFF. The CDR3 region has the DNA TGTGCCAGCAGCTTAAGGGAAGGACAGGGGAACACTGAAGCTTTCTTT.

The chain links TRBV24-1 to TRBJ1-2; no firm D call. The CDR3 has 16 amino acids. Germline assignment: CDR1 KGHDR and CDR2 SFDVKD. Trimming took off 3 bases at V and 4 bases at J, with 17 bases between the two ends. CDR3 in amino acids: CATSDTGIQDGYGYTF. DNA of the CDR3: TGTGCCACCAGTGATACGGGCATCCAAGATGGCTATGGCTACACCTTC.

The genes are TRBV6-1 and TRBJ1-2, with D uncertain. Germline-derived CDR1 and CDR2 are MNHNS and SASEGT. This CDR3 is built from 15 residues. With 8 bases removed from V and 4 bases from J, the gap between germline ends came to 20 bases. CDR3 sequence reads: CASVGGRVSGYGYTF. The CDR3 DNA reads as TGTGCCAGCGTAGGAGGGCGCGTCTCGGGCTATGGCTACACCTTC.

This clonotype was counted ten times or more. V and J are TRBV6-6 and TRBJ2-3, with TRBD2 identical over 11 bases. CDR3 length: 16 residues. Germline values: CDR1 MNHNY, CDR2 SVGAGI (reference sequence). V gave up 2 bases and J gave up 1 base; unmatched junction bases: 2. CDR3 loop: CASSYQTSGGTDTQYF. Written as DNA, the CDR3 is TGTGCCAGCAGTTACCAGACTAGCGGGGGCACAGATACGCAGTATTTT.

CDR3 bases: TGTGCCAGCAGCCGACTAGCCGGGGAGACCCAGTACTTC. The encoded protein is CASSRLAGETQYF. V gene TRBV7-9 combines with J gene TRBJ2-5; 7 bases match TRBD2. After removal of 5 bases from V and 5 bases from J, the junction contained 5 bases not matched to a gene. Per the germline V gene, CDR1 is SEHNR and CDR2 is FQNEAQ (reference sequence). The CDR3 contains 13 residues. Full variable domain (outside the CDR3, taken from reference TRBV7-9 and TRBJ2-5): DTGVSQNPRHKITKRGQNVTFRCDPISEHNRLYWYRQTLGQGPEFLTYFQNEAQLEKSRLLSDRFSAERPKGSFSTLEIQRTEQGDSAMYLCASSRLAGETQYFGPGTRLLVL.

In its sample, this clonotype was seen a few times. One end of the junction fails to match germline, which may point to a read error. J is TRBJ1-2 and V is TRBV5-8; D call uncertain. Germline CDR1 is SGHTS and CDR2 is YDEGEE. The CDR3 is 18 amino acids. Here the CDR3 reads CASSDYGLAVLASTNHGF. The CDR3 coding sequence is TGTGCCAGCAGCGATTACGGACTTGCCGTTTTGGCCAGTACTAATCATGGCTTC.

This clonotype was observed many times. The chain carries TRBV24-1 and TRBJ1-5, with D possibly being TRBD1 (6 bases). Germline CDR1 KGHDR, CDR2 SFDVKD. With 7 bases removed from V and 4 bases from J, the gap between germline ends came to 16 bases. This CDR3 spans 15 amino acids. The DNA of the CDR3 is TGTGCCACCAGCAAGGGGACATCCGGAAATCAGCCCCAGCATTTT. Amino acid sequence: CATSKGTSGNQPQHF.

The rearrangement uses TRBV9 and TRBJ1-6; D is ambiguous. Trimming removed 3 bases from V and 5 bases from J, with 15 bases in between. CDR1 SGDLS and CDR2 YYNGEE come from the germline V gene. This CDR3 contains 16 residues. CDR3 nucleotides: TGTGCCAGCAGCGGCCCGGGGAGGGATAATAATTCACCCCTCCACTTT. It yields the protein CASSGPGRDNNSPLHF. Together with reference TRBV9 and TRBJ1-6, the CDR3 gives the full variable domain: DSGVTQTPKHLITATGQRVTLRCSPRSGDLSVYWYQQSLDQGLQFLIQYYNGEERAKGNILERFSAQQFPDLHSELNLSSLELGDSALYFCASSGPGRDNNSPLHFGNGTRLTVT.

As concerns this clonotype: With a much larger clone just one base away, this may be a read error. The gene calls are TRBV9 and TRBJ2-7, with D hard to call. Germline V gene sequence: CDR1 SGDLS, CDR2 YYNGEE. The CDR3 sequence is 14 residues long. V dropped 0 bases and J dropped 8 bases, with 15 bases sitting between them. The CDR3 reads CASSVGVGQYKQYF. The DNA for the CDR3 is TGTGCCAGCAGCGTAGGAGTCGGGCAATACAAGCAGTACTTC.

About this clonotype itself: At one of its ends the junction is not consistent with the germline gene, which may arise from a read error. The chain couples TRBV20-1 to TRBJ1-3; D gene uncertain. The CDR3 runs to 14 residues. Germline loops: CDR1 DFQATT, CDR2 SNEGSKA (reference sequence). The CDR3 sequence: CSAGTAHTGSTIYF. The DNA for the CDR3 is TGCAGTGCAGGAACAGCGCACACTGGAAGCACCATATATTTT.

This chain connects TRBV18 to TRBJ2-1; D gene ambiguous. The V gene lost 0 bases and the J gene lost 13 bases, with 19 bases spanning the gap. CDR3 length equals 15 residues. CDR1 is KGHSH and CDR2 is LQKENI in the germline V gene. CDR3 sequence reads: CASSPPLSEAIYQFF. CDR3 bases: TGTGCCAGCTCACCACCGCTTTCCGAGGCTATCTACCAGTTCTTC.